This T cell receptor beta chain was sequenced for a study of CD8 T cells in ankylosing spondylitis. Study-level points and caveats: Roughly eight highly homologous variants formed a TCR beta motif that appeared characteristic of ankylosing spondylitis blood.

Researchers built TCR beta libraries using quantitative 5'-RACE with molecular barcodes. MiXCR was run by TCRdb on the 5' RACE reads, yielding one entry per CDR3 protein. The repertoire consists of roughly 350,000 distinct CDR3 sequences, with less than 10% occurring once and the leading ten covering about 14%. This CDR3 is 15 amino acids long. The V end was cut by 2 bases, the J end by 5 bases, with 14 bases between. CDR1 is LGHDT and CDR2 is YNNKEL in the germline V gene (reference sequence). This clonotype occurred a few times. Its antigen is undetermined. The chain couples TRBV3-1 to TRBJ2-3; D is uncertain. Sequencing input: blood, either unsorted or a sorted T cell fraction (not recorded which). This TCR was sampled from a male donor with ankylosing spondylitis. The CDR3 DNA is TGTGCCAGCAGCCAATTGGAAGGGCACGGAGATACGCAGTATTTT. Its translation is CASSQLEGHGDTQYF.